These 20 T cell receptor beta chains were all obtained from the same sample, sequenced in a study of identical twins. One entry per CDR3 protein, called by TCRdb with MiXCR from the 5' RACE reads. Here the sample spans fewer than 250,000 distinct CDR3 sequences, around 6.8% being singletons. This sample also appeared in a second study, on yellow fever vaccine responses in identical twins.

The sequencing input was memory (CD45RO+) T cells sorted from blood. Receptors originate from a woman aged 18-29 years in good health.

Only a few counts were recorded for this clonotype. The J gene is TRBJ1-2, the V gene TRBV5-1; no definite D call. V shed 4 bases and J shed 8 bases, with 12 bases lying between them. Looked up from germline, CDR1 is SGHRS and CDR2 is YFSETQ. This CDR3 region has 12 residues. CDR3 in amino acids: CASSIDLRGYTF. DNA for the CDR3: TGCGCCAGCAGCATTGACTTGAGGGGCTACACCTTC.

The chain carries TRBV4-2 and TRBJ2-1; D tentatively reads TRBD1 or TRBD2 (6 bases each). The length of the CDR3 is 17 residues. V lost 4 bases, J lost 2 bases, and 18 bases lay in between. The germline gives CDR1 LGHNA, CDR2 YNFKEQ. CDR3 nucleotides: TGTGCCAGCAGCCGGGGGGCGCGCCCCAACACCTACAATGAGCAGTTCTTC. Its translation: CASSRGARPNTYNEQFF.

This clonotype was counted many times. The rearrangement links TRBV12-3 or TRBV12-4 to TRBJ2-3; D is unresolved. The CDR3 spans 16 residues. Trimming shortened V by 6 bases and J by 0 bases, and 16 bases separated the two germline ends. The CDR3 protein is CASRMIGHTSTDTQYF. CDR3 in DNA: TGTGCCAGCAGGATGATAGGGCATACTAGCACAGATACGCAGTATTTT.

V gene TRBV3-1 combines with J gene TRBJ1-2; D is undetermined. Germline V CDR1 and CDR2: LGHDT, YNNKEL (reference sequence). There are 14 residues in the CDR3. V lost 1 base and J lost 2, with 8 bases in between. CDR3 protein: CASSQGGENYGYTF. As DNA, the CDR3 is TGTGCCAGCAGCCAAGGCGGGGAAAACTATGGCTACACCTTC.

This clonotype was seen only a few times. The chain is built from TRBV2 and TRBJ2-5, with 7 bases that match TRBD1. The trim removed 4 bases at V and 0 bases at J, leaving 5 bases unmatched. The CDR3 extends over 15 amino acids. Per the germline V gene, CDR1 is SNHLY and CDR2 is FYNNEI. DNA of the CDR3: TGTGCCAGCAGTGGCCAGGGGGTCCACCAAGAGACCCAGTACTTC. This encodes CASSGQGVHQETQYF.

Many counts were recorded for this clonotype. The chain joins TRBV11-2 to TRBJ2-3; D tentatively reads TRBD1 or TRBD2 (5 bases each). V dropped 1 base and J dropped 0 bases, with 14 bases sitting between them. CDR1 SGHAT and CDR2 FQNNGV come from the germline V gene. There are 17 residues in the CDR3. CDR3 sequence: CASSLGGTRPSTDTQYF. In DNA form, the CDR3 reads TGTGCCAGCAGCTTAGGAGGGACGCGGCCCAGCACAGATACGCAGTATTTT.

The chain combines TRBV18 with TRBJ2-1; TRBD2 agrees at 8 bases. Germline CDR1 reads KGHSH; CDR2 reads LQKENI. The trim removed 3 bases at V and 5 bases at J, leaving 9 bases unmatched. The CDR3 runs 16 residues. In nucleotides, the CDR3 is TGTGCCAGCTCACCTCGACGGGGGGGCCGGGACAATGAGCAGTTCTTC. Its translation is CASSPRRGGRDNEQFF.

Note on this clonotype: Since a much larger clone is just one base distant, this may be a read error. This rearrangement joins TRBV3-1 to TRBJ2-7; weak D call: TRBD2 (6 bases). Germline values: CDR1 LGHDT, CDR2 YNNKEL (reference sequence). The CDR3 runs to 14 residues. V was pared by 7 bases and J by 2 bases, with 15 bases between. CDR3 in amino acids: CASTGRGATYEQYF. CDR3 coding DNA: TGTGCCAGCACCGGGAGAGGGGCCACCTACGAGCAGTACTTC.

With regard to this clonotype: Sequence at one end of the junction differs from germline and may be a read error. The genes are TRBV20-1 and TRBJ2-5; D not certain. Germline V gene sequence: CDR1 DFQATT, CDR2 SNEGSKA (reference sequence). This CDR3 has 13 residues. The CDR3 loop is CCALRIEQETQYF. DNA for the CDR3: TGCTGTGCCCTCAGAATAGAGCAAGAGACCCAGTACTTC.

This clonotype has ten or more counts. The chain has TRBV5-1 and TRBJ1-2, with D perhaps TRBD1 (5 bases). Germline CDR1 and CDR2: SGHRS and YFSETQ. V was pared by 0 bases and J by 4 bases, with 13 bases between. This CDR3 comprises 15 residues. As DNA, the CDR3 is TGCGCCAGCAGCTTGGACTACGGAGGGGTCTATGGCTACACCTTC. It codes for CASSLDYGGVYGYTF.

As regards this clonotype: Its ends do not fully match the called genes, so a read error is possible. The chain recombines TRBV2 with TRBJ2-3, with TRBD1 matching over 7 bases. CDR3 size: 11 residues. Germline CDR1 SNHLY, CDR2 FYNNEI. For the CDR3, the DNA is TGTGCCAGCAGTTTAGACAGGGTCTGGGGTTTT. Its protein product is CASSLDRVWGF.

This clonotype has at least ten counts. The J gene is TRBJ2-3, the V gene TRBV29-1, with D hard to call. Between the trimmed V and J ends, which lost 6 bases and 6 bases, there was a span of 7 bases. Germline CDR1 and CDR2: SQVTM and ANQGSEA. CDR3 length: 10 amino acids. CDR3 amino acids: CSVLSDTQYF. CDR3 nucleotides: TGCAGCGTCTTATCCGATACGCAGTATTTT.

This clonotype was picked up many times. This rearrangement joins TRBV5-6 to TRBJ1-2; D is unclear. CDR1 and CDR2 (germline): SGHDT, YYEEEE. This CDR3 spans 13 amino acids. Trimming took off 3 bases at V and 4 bases at J, with 10 bases between the two ends. The chain's CDR3 is CASSSSFSYGYTF. CDR3 nucleotides: TGTGCCAGCAGCTCAAGTTTCTCCTATGGCTACACCTTC.

This clonotype was seen a few times. The chain recombines TRBV29-1 with TRBJ1-4, with D possibly TRBD1 on 6 matching bases. The CDR3 sequence is 12 residues long. V was trimmed by 7 bases and J by 8 bases, leaving 14 bases between them. Germline loops: CDR1 SQVTM, CDR2 ANQGSEA. The CDR3 DNA sequence: TGCAGCGGGGGGGGGCAGCGAGAAAAACTGTTTTTT. This sequence encodes CSGGGQREKLFF.

This clonotype was detected only a few times. The germline gene is not matched at one end of the junction; a read error may be the cause. The rearrangement joins TRBV20-1 to TRBJ2-3, with unresolved D. Germline CDR1 and CDR2: DFQATT and SNEGSKA (reference sequence). The CDR3 covers 16 residues. The CDR3 bases are TGCAGTGCTAGAGATGAGTGGGATTCGCACACAAATACGCAGTATTTT. Its translation: CSARDEWDSHTNTQYF.

This clonotype was seen many times. The chain links TRBV5-1 to TRBJ2-3; unclear D gene. V was shortened by 0 bases and J by 7 bases, with 6 bases between the two germline ends. The CDR3 runs to 12 residues. Germline V lookup: CDR1 SGHRS, CDR2 YFSETQ. Here the CDR3 DNA reads TGCGCCAGCAGCTTGGGGACCTATACGCAGTATTTT. Translating it yields CASSLGTYTQYF.

There are a few counts of this clonotype. The chain couples TRBV5-1 to TRBJ2-1; TRBD2 aligns across 12 bases. CDR1 is SGHRS and CDR2 is YFSETQ in the germline V gene. The junction had 8 bases not matched to a gene; V was cut back by 3 bases and J by 7 bases. CDR3 length: 16 amino acids. The CDR3 sequence: CASSSTTSGGYNEQFF. CDR3 sequence (DNA): TGCGCCAGCAGCTCAACGACTAGCGGGGGTTATAATGAGCAGTTCTTC.

The chain combines TRBV28 with TRBJ1-1, with D possibly matching TRBD1 (5 bases). This CDR3 contains 16 residues. From germline, CDR1 is MDHEN and CDR2 SYDVKM. Trimming pared 3 bases from V and 2 bases from J, leaving 16 bases between. The CDR3 DNA reads as TGTGCCAGCAGTTTCCCGCAGGGCATTCCCAACACTGAAGCTTTCTTT. Protein: CASSFPQGIPNTEAFF.

This clonotype occurred many times. A read error may account for a junction end that differs from germline. The V and J genes are TRBV7-2 and TRBJ2-3; 10 bases agree with TRBD2. The CDR3 is made up of 15 amino acids. The germline gives CDR1 SGHTA, CDR2 FQGNSA. CDR3 in DNA: TGTGCCAGCAGGTTAGCGGGGGGAAGCACAGATACGCAGTATTTT. Its translation is CASRLAGGSTDTQYF. Drawing the rest from reference TRBV7-2 and TRBJ2-3, the complete variable domain is GAGVSQSPSNKVTEKGKDVELRCDPISGHTALYWYRQSLGQGLEFLIYFQGNSAPDKSGLPSDRFSAERTGGSVSTLTIQRTQQEDSAVYLCASRLAGGSTDTQYFGPGTRLTVL.

A few counts support this clonotype. This rearrangement joins TRBV3-1 to TRBJ2-7; TRBD1 matches 9 bases. Germline-derived CDR1 and CDR2 are LGHDT and YNNKEL (reference sequence). The CDR3 runs to 14 residues. Trimming took 3 bases from V and 3 from J; bases not matched to a gene: 3. In nucleotides, the CDR3 is TGTGCCAGCAGCCAGACAGGGGGGGACTACGAGCAGTACTTC. Translation: CASSQTGGDYEQYF.